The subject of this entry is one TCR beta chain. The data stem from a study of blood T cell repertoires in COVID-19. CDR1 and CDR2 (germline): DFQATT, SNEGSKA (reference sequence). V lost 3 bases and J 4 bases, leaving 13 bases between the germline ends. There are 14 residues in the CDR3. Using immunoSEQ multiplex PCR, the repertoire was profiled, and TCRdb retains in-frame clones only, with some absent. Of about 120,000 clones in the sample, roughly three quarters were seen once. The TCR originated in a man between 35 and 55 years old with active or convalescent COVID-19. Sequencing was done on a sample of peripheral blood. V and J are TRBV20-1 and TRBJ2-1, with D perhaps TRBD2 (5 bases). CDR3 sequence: CSASKDSLYNEQFF. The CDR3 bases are TGCAGTGCTAGTAAGGACTCCCTATACAATGAGCAGTTCTTC.